A single sample gave rise to the 26 T cell receptor beta chains below, sequenced in a study of T cell responses to AZD1222 COVID-19 vaccine. The assay was immunoSEQ multiplex PCR, and TCRdb's table has in-frame clones only and misses some. The data show over 85,000 clones, roughly four fifths seen once. The sample here was peripheral blood, taken on day 0 of AZD1222 vaccination. The receptors stem from an adult in good health.

The chain uses TRBV18 and TRBJ2-5; D is perhaps TRBD2 (5 bases). Germline CDR1 is KGHSH and CDR2 is LQKENI. V was shortened by 3 bases and J by 5 bases, with 13 bases between the two germline ends. The CDR3 is made up of 14 amino acids. The CDR3 bases are TGTGCCAGCTCACCCCAGCGGTCCGGGGAGACCCAGTACTTC. It codes for CASSPQRSGETQYF.

This chain connects TRBV10-3 to TRBJ2-5; no reliable D call. In germline, CDR1 is ENHRY, CDR2 SYGVKD. The CDR3 covers 11 residues. CDR3 loop: CAAGNQETQYF. The CDR3 coding sequence is TGTGCAGCCGGAAACCAAGAGACCCAGTACTTC.

This clone was seen only once. This chain connects TRBV18 to TRBJ2-2, with TRBD1 as a possible D gene (6 bases). Germline loops: CDR1 KGHSH, CDR2 LQKENI. This CDR3 spans 15 amino acids. Trimming pared 4 bases from V and 4 bases from J, leaving 13 bases between. CDR3 region: CASSRTGQATGELFF. CDR3 in DNA: TGTGCCAGCTCACGGACGGGACAAGCCACCGGGGAGCTGTTTTTT.

In DNA form, the CDR3 reads TGCGCCAGCAGCACAGGACAGGGCTACAATGAGCAGTTCTTC. Protein: CASSTGQGYNEQFF. This chain connects TRBV5-1 to TRBJ2-1, with 8 positions matching TRBD1. Germline V gene lookup returns CDR1 SGHRS and CDR2 YFSETQ. The V gene end was trimmed by 4 bases and the J gene end by 3 bases; junction bases not matched to a gene: 3. This CDR3 has 14 residues.

The V gene is TRBV24-1, the J gene TRBJ2-3; either TRBD1 or TRBD2 may supply D (5 bases each). This CDR3 contains 13 residues. V shed 5 bases and J shed 4 bases, with 9 bases lying between them. The germline gives CDR1 KGHDR, CDR2 SFDVKD. The CDR3 DNA reads as TGTGCCACCAGTGGGGGGAGCGCAGATACGCAGTATTTT. Encoded protein: CATSGGSADTQYF.

The sample holds a few counts of this clone. CDR3 sequence: CASSLSDSRSGANVLTF. CDR3 sequence (DNA): TGTGCCAGCAGTTTATCGGACTCCCGCTCTGGGGCCAACGTCCTGACTTTC. The J gene is TRBJ2-6, the V gene TRBV28; a possible D gene is TRBD2 (5 bases). This CDR3 is 17 amino acids long. Germline CDR1 and CDR2: MDHEN and SYDVKM. Between the trimmed V and J ends, which lost 1 base and 0 bases, there was a span of 10 bases.

The chain combines TRBV28 with TRBJ1-2; 9 positions agree with TRBD1. Germline CDR1 reads MDHEN; CDR2 reads SYDVKM. J gave up 5 bases and V 6 bases, and 10 bases lay outside the gene matches. This CDR3 spans 15 amino acids. As DNA, the CDR3 is TGTGCCAGCAGCCCCAGGGGGACAGGGATATATGGCTACACCTTC. As protein: CASSPRGTGIYGYTF.

The chain has TRBV20-1 and TRBJ1-2; tentatively, D is TRBD1 (5 bases). Germline CDR1 and CDR2: DFQATT and SNEGSKA (reference sequence). This CDR3 has 11 residues. V was shortened by 7 bases and J by 4 bases, with 10 bases between the two germline ends. The CDR3 region has the DNA TGCAGTGGAGCCAGGGCCTATGGCTACACCTTC. Translating it yields CSGARAYGYTF.

The gene calls are TRBV28 and TRBJ1-1, with 11 bases identical to TRBD1. Unmatched junction bases numbered 9, after V lost 1 base and J lost 8 bases. The CDR3 totals 16 residues. Germline V gives CDR1 MDHEN, CDR2 SYDVKM. The CDR3: CASSLSSGQGAYEAFF. CDR3 bases: TGTGCCAGCAGTTTATCCTCCGGACAGGGGGCTTACGAAGCTTTCTTT.

This chain connects TRBV11-2 to TRBJ1-1; the D is unclear. CDR3 length: 11 residues. Looked up from germline, CDR1 is SGHAT and CDR2 is FQNNGV. V was shortened by 2 bases and J by 3 bases, with 1 base between the two germline ends. CDR3 nucleotide sequence: TGTGCCAGCAGCTTACACACTGAAGCTTTCTTT. This codes for CASSLHTEAFF.

V usage is TRBV27 and J usage is TRBJ2-1; D remains ambiguous. CDR1 is MNHEY and CDR2 is SMNVEV in the germline V gene (reference sequence). The V end lost 3 bases, the J end lost 3 bases, and 12 bases lay between the germline ends. The CDR3 has 15 residues. CDR3 residues: CASSFKFENYNEQFF. The CDR3 bases are TGTGCCAGCAGTTTTAAGTTTGAAAACTACAATGAGCAGTTCTTC.

The chain combines TRBV5-1 with TRBJ2-3; the D gene could be TRBD1 or TRBD2 (6 bases each). CDR3 length equals 15 residues. The germline V and J ends were trimmed by 5 bases and 5 bases, with 18 bases remaining between them. Germline assignment: CDR1 SGHRS and CDR2 YFSETQ. The CDR3 nucleotides read TGCGCCAGCAGTAAAGTCGGGGGCAGGGGAGATACGCAGTATTTT. Its translation: CASSKVGGRGDTQYF.

This clone appeared once. The rearrangement uses TRBV7-2 and TRBJ1-5; 7 bases are a match to TRBD1. V shed 5 bases, J shed 6 bases, and the junction held 13 bases outside the gene matches. CDR3 length: 16 amino acids. The germline CDR1 and CDR2 sequences are SGHTA and FQGNSA. The CDR3 bases are TGTGCCAGCAGCCAGGGGGGAGGGGGCGCATCTCAGCCCCAGCATTTT. Translated: CASSQGGGGASQPQHF. The entire variable domain, with the rest obtained from reference TRBV7-2 and TRBJ1-5, is as follows: GAGVSQSPSNKVTEKGKDVELRCDPISGHTALYWYRQSLGQGLEFLIYFQGNSAPDKSGLPSDRFSAERTGGSVSTLTIQRTQQEDSAVYLCASSQGGGGASQPQHFGDGTRLSIL.

The chain is built from TRBV4-3 and TRBJ2-7, with TRBD2 identical over 8 bases. CDR1 and CDR2 (germline): LGHNA, YSLEER. CDR3 length: 16 amino acids. The V and J ends lost 1 base and 3 bases, in that order; junction bases with no gene match: 8. The CDR3 nucleotides read TGCGCCAGCAGCCAAGCTAGGGGACTAGGGCTCTACGAGCAGTACTTC. It is translated as CASSQARGLGLYEQYF.

The V call is TRBV4-3, the J call TRBJ2-1; no clear D gene. The germline CDR1 and CDR2 sequences are LGHNA and YSLEER. V was pared by 0 bases and J by 10 bases, with 7 bases between. The CDR3 has 12 amino acids. The DNA of the CDR3 is TGCGCCAGCAGCCAAGATCTTAGCGAGCAGTTCTTC. This translates into CASSQDLSEQFF.

The rearrangement uses TRBV9 and TRBJ1-5, with a possible D match to TRBD1 (5 bases). The V gene lost 2 bases and the J gene lost 3 bases, with 9 bases spanning the gap. Germline V gene data show CDR1 as SGDLS and CDR2 as YYNGEE. This CDR3 is 14 amino acids long. The CDR3: CASSVGGVNQPQHF. The CDR3 DNA reads TGTGCCAGCAGCGTCGGGGGGGTCAATCAGCCCCAGCATTTT.

The chain combines TRBV12-3 or TRBV12-4 with TRBJ1-2; D unclear. The CDR3 sequence is 13 residues long. Trimming removed 6 bases at V and 1 base at J, with 9 bases between. CDR3 residues: CASSPQLNYGYTF. CDR3 coding DNA: TGTGCCAGCAGCCCACAACTTAACTATGGCTACACCTTC.

The V and J genes are TRBV2 and TRBJ1-1; D is uncertain. CDR1 is SNHLY and CDR2 is FYNNEI in the germline V gene. Trimming left V 1 base short and J 1 base short, with 7 bases between. The CDR3 consists of 14 residues. The CDR3: CASSEGVTNTEAFF. As DNA, the CDR3 is TGTGCCAGCAGTGAAGGGGTTACGAACACTGAAGCTTTCTTT.

The chain recombines TRBV7-2 with TRBJ1-5; D is unclear. The V gene lost 3 bases and the J gene lost 1 base, with 4 bases spanning the gap. This CDR3 is built from 13 residues. The germline V gene has CDR1 SGHTA and CDR2 FQGNSA. The CDR3 DNA follows: TGTGCCAGCAGCTTGGCGAGCAATCAGCCCCAGCATTTT. Amino acids: CASSLASNQPQHF.

The CDR3 DNA reads TGTGCCAGCTCACCACCCTCACAGCTTAGCACTGAAGCTTTCTTT. Its translation is CASSPPSQLSTEAFF. This rearrangement joins TRBV18 to TRBJ1-1, with D uncertain. The CDR3 spans 15 residues. In germline, CDR1 is KGHSH, CDR2 LQKENI. V gave up 0 bases and J gave up 4 bases, with 12 bases separating them.

This clone was found once. The chain combines TRBV24-1 with TRBJ1-2; 8 bases are shared with TRBD1. The CDR3 extends over 12 amino acids. Germline CDR1 reads KGHDR; CDR2 reads SFDVKD. The V gene end was trimmed by 7 bases and the J gene end by 7 bases; junction bases not matched to a gene: 4. The CDR3 here is CATSQGQGGYTF. The CDR3, as DNA: TGTGCCACCAGCCAAGGACAGGGTGGCTACACCTTC.

The chain's CDR3 is CASSQARTSGRAGEQFF. Written as DNA, the CDR3 is TGCGCCAGCAGCCAAGCTCGAACTAGCGGGAGGGCGGGTGAGCAGTTCTTC. The V gene is TRBV4-3, the J gene TRBJ2-1; 13 positions agree with TRBD2. The germline V gene has CDR1 LGHNA and CDR2 YSLEER. This CDR3 spans 17 amino acids. Unmatched junction bases numbered 9, after V lost 1 base and J lost 9 bases.

The chain is built from TRBV12-3 or TRBV12-4 and TRBJ1-6; no clear D. The CDR3 is made up of 13 amino acids. Trimming stripped 5 bases from V and 7 bases from J, with 9 bases between. The CDR3 DNA reads TGTGCCAGCAGTCCCGGTGGGAATTCACCCCTCCACTTT. As protein: CASSPGGNSPLHF.

The chain combines TRBV6-1 with TRBJ2-3; no definite D call. V was pared by 3 bases and J by 6 bases, with 7 bases between. The CDR3 is 12 amino acids. The V gene's germline CDR1 is MNHNS and CDR2 SASEGT. Written as DNA, the CDR3 is TGTGCCAGCAGTGACCCGCCGGATACGCAGTATTTT. It encodes CASSDPPDTQYF.

The chain joins TRBV2 to TRBJ2-1; 9 bases match TRBD2. V trimming: 6 bases; J trimming: 5 bases; junction bases outside the gene matches: 8. CDR1 and CDR2 (germline): SNHLY, FYNNEI. This CDR3 is 15 amino acids long. The CDR3, as DNA: TGTGCCAGCAGAACGGTGGCGGGAGGGCACAATGAGCAGTTCTTC. Translated, it gives CASRTVAGGHNEQFF.

This rearrangement joins TRBV5-1 to TRBJ2-1; 8 positions agree with TRBD1. This CDR3 region has 15 residues. Per the germline V gene, CDR1 is SGHRS and CDR2 is YFSETQ. J lost 5 bases, V lost 3 bases, and 7 bases had no gene match. The CDR3 loop reads CASSWTLGQDNEQFF. The CDR3 nucleotides are TGCGCCAGCAGCTGGACGCTGGGACAGGACAATGAGCAGTTCTTC.